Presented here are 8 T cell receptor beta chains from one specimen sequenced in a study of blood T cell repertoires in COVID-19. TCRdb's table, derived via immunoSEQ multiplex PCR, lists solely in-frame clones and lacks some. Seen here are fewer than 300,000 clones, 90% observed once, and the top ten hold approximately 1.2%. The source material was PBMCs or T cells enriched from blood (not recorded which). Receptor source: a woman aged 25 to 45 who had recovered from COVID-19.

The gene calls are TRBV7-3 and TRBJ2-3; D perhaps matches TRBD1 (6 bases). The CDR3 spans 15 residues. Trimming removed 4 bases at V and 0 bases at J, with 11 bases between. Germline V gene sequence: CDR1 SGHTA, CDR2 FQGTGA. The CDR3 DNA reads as TGTGCCAGCAGCTCTTCGACAGGTAGCACAGATACGCAGTATTTT. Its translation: CASSSSTGSTDTQYF.

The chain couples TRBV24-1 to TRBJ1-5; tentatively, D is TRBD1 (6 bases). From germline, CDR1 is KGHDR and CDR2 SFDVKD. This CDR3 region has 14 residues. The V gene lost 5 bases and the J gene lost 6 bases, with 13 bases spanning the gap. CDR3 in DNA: TGTGCCACCAGTGTCCCAGGGGAGGGTCAGCCCCAGCATTTT. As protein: CATSVPGEGQPQHF.

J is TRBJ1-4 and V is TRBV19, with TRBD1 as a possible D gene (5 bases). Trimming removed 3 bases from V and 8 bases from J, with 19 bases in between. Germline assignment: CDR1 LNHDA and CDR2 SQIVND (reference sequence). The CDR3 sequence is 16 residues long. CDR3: CASSISKTALREKLFF. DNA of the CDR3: TGTGCCAGTAGTATTTCCAAGACAGCCCTGAGGGAAAAACTGTTTTTT.

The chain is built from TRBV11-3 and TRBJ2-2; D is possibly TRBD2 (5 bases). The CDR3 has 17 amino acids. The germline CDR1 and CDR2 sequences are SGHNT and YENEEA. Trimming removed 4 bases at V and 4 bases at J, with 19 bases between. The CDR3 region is CASSSRVSGISTGELFF. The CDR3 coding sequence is TGTGCCAGCAGCTCAAGAGTGTCCGGGATAAGCACCGGGGAGCTGTTTTTT. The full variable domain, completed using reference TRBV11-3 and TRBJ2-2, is EAGVVQSPRYKIIEKKQPVAFWCNPISGHNTLYWYLQNLGQGPELLIRYENEEAVDDSQLPKDRFSAERLKGVDSTLKIQPAELGDSAVYLCASSSRVSGISTGELFFGEGSRLTVL.

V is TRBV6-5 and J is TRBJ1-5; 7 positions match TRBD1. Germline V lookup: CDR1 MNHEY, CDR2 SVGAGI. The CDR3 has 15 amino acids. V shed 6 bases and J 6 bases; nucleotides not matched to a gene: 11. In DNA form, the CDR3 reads TGTGCCAGCAGAGCCGGGACAGTAAACGGTCAGCCCCAGCATTTT. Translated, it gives CASRAGTVNGQPQHF.

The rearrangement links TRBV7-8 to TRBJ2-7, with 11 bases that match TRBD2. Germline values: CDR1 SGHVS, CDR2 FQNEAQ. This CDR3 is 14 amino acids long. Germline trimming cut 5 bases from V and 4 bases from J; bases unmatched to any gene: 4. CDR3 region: CASSPGTSGYEQYF. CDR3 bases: TGTGCCAGCAGCCCCGGGACTAGCGGATACGAGCAGTACTTC. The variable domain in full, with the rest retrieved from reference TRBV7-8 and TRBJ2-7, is GAGVSQSPRYKVAKRGQDVALRCDPISGHVSLFWYQQALGQGPEFLTYFQNEAQLDKSGLPSDRFFAERPEGSVSTLKIQRTQQEDSAVYLCASSPGTSGYEQYFGPGTRLTVT.

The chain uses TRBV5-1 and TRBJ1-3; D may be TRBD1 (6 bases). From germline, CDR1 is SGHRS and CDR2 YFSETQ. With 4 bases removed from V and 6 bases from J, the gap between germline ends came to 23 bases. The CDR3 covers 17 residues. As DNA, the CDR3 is TGCGCCAGCAGCCAACAGGGATCTAGTAACGCCCAAAACACCATATATTTT. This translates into CASSQQGSSNAQNTIYF.

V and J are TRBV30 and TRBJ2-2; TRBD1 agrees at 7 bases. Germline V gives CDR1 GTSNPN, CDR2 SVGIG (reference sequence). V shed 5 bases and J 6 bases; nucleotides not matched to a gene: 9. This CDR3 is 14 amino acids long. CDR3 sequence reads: CAWLETGISGELFF. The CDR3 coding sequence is TGTGCCTGGCTGGAGACAGGGATCTCCGGGGAGCTGTTTTTT.